The 29 T cell receptor beta chains below all came from one sample that was sequenced in a study of blood T cell repertoires in COVID-19 (dated by TCRdb to 2020 to 2022). Library creation used the immunoSEQ multiplex PCR assay. In its TCRdb copy, this immuneACCESS table keeps in-frame sequences only and misses some clones. Where compared with another copy, unresolved V genes explain less than half of these, and the others have no known cause. Counted in this sample were about 220,000 clones; 84% of them appeared once. Just under 20% of the sample rests with the top ten. Sequenced input: peripheral blood. These receptor sequences come from a young man with active or convalescent COVID-19.

The genes are TRBV18 and TRBJ1-6, with D uncertain. Germline V gene sequence: CDR1 KGHSH, CDR2 LQKENI. This CDR3 contains 15 residues. The germline V and J ends were trimmed by 3 bases and 7 bases, with 13 bases remaining between them. The CDR3 DNA reads TGTGCCAGCTCACCGAGAGGGCAGAGCAATTCACCCCTCCACTTT. This codes for CASSPRGQSNSPLHF. Drawing the rest from reference TRBV18 and TRBJ1-6, the complete variable domain is NAGVMQNPRHLVRRRGQEARLRCSPMKGHSHVYWYRQLPEEGLKFMVYLQKENIIDESGMPKERFSAEFPKEGPSILRIQQVVRGDSAAYFCASSPRGQSNSPLHFGNGTRLTVT.

The chain uses TRBV5-1 and TRBJ2-7, with D tentatively TRBD2 (7 bases). The germline V gene encodes CDR1 SGHRS and CDR2 YFSETQ. V lost 4 bases to trimming and J lost 0 bases, with 20 bases between them. The CDR3 is made up of 17 amino acids. CDR3 coding DNA: TGCGCCAGCAGCCTTAACCCCCGGGGGGCCTCCTCCTACGAGCAGTACTTC. It codes for CASSLNPRGASSYEQYF.

This clone appeared a few times. This chain uses TRBV30 with TRBJ1-4, with 7 bases fitting TRBD1. The V gene's germline CDR1 is GTSNPN and CDR2 SVGIG (reference sequence). This CDR3 is 14 amino acids long. J gave up 4 bases and V 5 bases, and 7 bases lay outside the gene matches. The DNA for the CDR3 is TGTGCCTGGGCCGTGGACAGGTTTAATGAAAAACTGTTTTTT. Its translation: CAWAVDRFNEKLFF.

The J gene is TRBJ2-2, the V gene TRBV25-1, with 12 bases fitting TRBD1. V dropped 6 bases and J dropped 6; count of bases not matched to a gene: 5. Germline V lookup: CDR1 MGHDK, CDR2 SYGVNS. The CDR3 is 15 residues long. The CDR3 spells CASSGTGGLAGELFF. In nucleotides, the CDR3 is TGTGCCAGCAGCGGGACAGGGGGCTTGGCCGGGGAGCTGTTTTTT.

The chain uses TRBV7-2 and TRBJ1-2; D is uncertain. The V and J ends lost 3 bases and 4 bases respectively, with 3 bases between them. There are 11 residues in the CDR3. Germline V lookup: CDR1 SGHTA, CDR2 FQGNSA. Here the CDR3 DNA reads TGTGCCAGCAGCTTCCTCTATGGCTACACCTTC. Its protein product is CASSFLYGYTF.

V is TRBV9 and J is TRBJ2-7; maybe TRBD2 (6 bases). Germline lookup yields CDR1 SGDLS and CDR2 YYNGEE. V lost 2 bases and J 0 bases, leaving 6 bases between the germline ends. This CDR3 spans 13 amino acids. The CDR3 DNA sequence: TGTGCCAGCAGCGTCGGGAGCTCCTACGAGCAGTACTTC. Translation: CASSVGSSYEQYF.

The chain uses TRBV19 and TRBJ2-7; TRBD1 matches 9 bases. Germline lookup yields CDR1 LNHDA and CDR2 SQIVND (reference sequence). The CDR3 loop spans 15 amino acids. The V and J ends lost 3 bases and 6 bases, in that order; junction bases with no gene match: 9. The CDR3 nucleotides are TGTGCCAGTAGTATTGTAGGGACAGGGAATAGCGAGCAGTACTTC. Translation: CASSIVGTGNSEQYF. Complete variable domain (other parts from reference TRBV19 and TRBJ2-7): DGGITQSPKYLFRKEGQNVTLSCEQNLNHDAMYWYRQDPGQGLRLIYYSQIVNDFQKGDIAEGYSVSREKKESFPLTVTSAQKNPTAFYLCASSIVGTGNSEQYFGPGTRLTVT.

The sample holds one count of this clone. V gene TRBV6-2 or TRBV6-3 combines with J gene TRBJ1-5; the D gene is possibly TRBD1 (6 bases). Germline V gives CDR1 MNHEY, CDR2 SVGEGT. V was shortened by 1 base and J by 3 bases, with 16 bases between the two germline ends. CDR3 length equals 17 residues. CDR3 DNA sequence: TGTGCCAGCAGTTACTTAATCGGCAGGGGCGACAATCAGCCCCAGCATTTT. It encodes CASSYLIGRGDNQPQHF.

The chain uses TRBV6-1 and TRBJ2-7; 10 bases fit TRBD1. The length of the CDR3 is 14 residues. Trimming at V came to 5 bases and at J to 3 bases, leaving 4 bases not matched to a gene. Germline V gene lookup returns CDR1 MNHNS and CDR2 SASEGT. The CDR3 sequence: CASSFRDRGYEQYF. DNA of the CDR3: TGTGCCAGCAGTTTCCGGGACAGGGGCTACGAGCAGTACTTC.

The chain is built from TRBV7-2 and TRBJ2-7; D is undetermined. The V end was cut by 4 bases, the J end by 4 bases, with 14 bases between. The CDR3 is 14 residues long. Germline lookup yields CDR1 SGHTA and CDR2 FQGNSA. CDR3 sequence: CASSSGLGFYEQYF. The CDR3 nucleotides are TGTGCCAGCAGCTCCGGCCTAGGTTTTTACGAGCAGTACTTC.

The J gene is TRBJ2-2, the V gene TRBV19, with 7 bases that match TRBD1. CDR1 is LNHDA and CDR2 is SQIVND in the germline V gene (reference sequence). The CDR3 runs to 14 residues. After removal of 5 bases from V and 0 bases from J, the junction contained 0 bases not matched to a gene. CDR3 protein: CASSDRANTGELFF. The CDR3 coding sequence is TGTGCCAGTAGTGACAGGGCGAACACCGGGGAGCTGTTTTTT.

V is TRBV9 and J is TRBJ2-3; D gene ambiguous. The CDR3 covers 13 residues. The V gene's germline CDR1 is SGDLS and CDR2 YYNGEE. Trimming pared 4 bases from V and 2 bases from J, leaving 8 bases between. This CDR3 is CASSPPSTDTQYF. The CDR3 DNA is TGTGCCAGCAGCCCCCCGTCCACAGATACGCAGTATTTT. The full variable domain, completed using reference TRBV9 and TRBJ2-3, is DSGVTQTPKHLITATGQRVTLRCSPRSGDLSVYWYQQSLDQGLQFLIQYYNGEERAKGNILERFSAQQFPDLHSELNLSSLELGDSALYFCASSPPSTDTQYFGPGTRLTVL.

The genes are TRBV4-1 and TRBJ2-5; 8 bases are a match to TRBD1. The germline V gene encodes CDR1 MGHRA and CDR2 YSYEKL. J was trimmed by 7 bases and V by 2 bases; bases with no gene match: 9. This CDR3 region has 15 residues. The CDR3, as DNA: TGCGCCAGCAGCCAATCGGACAGGGACGGTGGGACCCAGTACTTC. It codes for CASSQSDRDGGTQYF.

The genes are TRBV5-6 and TRBJ1-1; maybe TRBD1 (6 bases). The CDR3 consists of 14 residues. Germline CDR1 SGHDT, CDR2 YYEEEE. Deletions cut 4 bases from V and 4 bases from J, with 14 bases between. The CDR3 protein is CASSALTGSTEAFF. DNA for the CDR3: TGTGCCAGCAGCGCCCTTACAGGGAGCACTGAAGCTTTCTTT.

The chain combines TRBV6-5 with TRBJ2-3, with D maybe TRBD2 (6 bases). CDR3 length: 15 amino acids. CDR1 and CDR2 from the germline V gene are MNHEY and SVGAGI. Trimming took 8 bases from V and 6 from J, leaving 21 bases between them. The CDR3 loop is CASGDRGNRGDTQYF. DNA of the CDR3: TGTGCCAGCGGGGATCGGGGGAATCGAGGGGATACGCAGTATTTT.

The J gene is TRBJ2-6, the V gene TRBV3-1 (or the pseudogene TRBV3-2); D remains unclear. From germline, CDR1 is LGHDT and CDR2 YNNKEL (reference sequence). The CDR3 has 15 amino acids. V dropped 4 bases and J dropped 0 bases, with 7 bases sitting between them. The CDR3, as DNA: TGTGCCAGCAGCCGTCGGAGCTCTGGGGCCAACGTCCTGACTTTC. Translation: CASSRRSSGANVLTF.

In the case of this clone: The same CDR3 arises from other DNA sequences in this sample as well. V is TRBV6-5 and J is TRBJ2-7; 8 bases line up with TRBD1. Germline assignment: CDR1 MNHEY and CDR2 SVGAGI. The CDR3 is made up of 16 amino acids. Losses at the gene ends were 0 bases for V and 3 bases for J; bases not matched to a gene: 7. In DNA, the CDR3 is TGTGCCAGCAGTTACTCGGTCGGACAGGGAATCTACGAGCAGTACTTC. Amino acid sequence: CASSYSVGQGIYEQYF.

CDR3 in DNA: TGCGCCAGCAGCTTGGAGACAGGGACCTACGAGCAGTACTTC. This sequence encodes CASSLETGTYEQYF. The chain recombines TRBV5-1 with TRBJ2-7; 7 bases line up with TRBD1. This CDR3 has 14 residues. V lost 0 bases to trimming and J lost 2 bases; unmatched junction nucleotides: 2. Germline-derived CDR1 and CDR2 are SGHRS and YFSETQ.

The chain uses TRBV5-4 and TRBJ1-1; the match to TRBD1 covers 7 bases. V lost 6 bases to trimming and J lost 1 base; unmatched junction nucleotides: 9. Germline V gene lookup returns CDR1 SGHNT and CDR2 YYREEE (reference sequence). The CDR3 covers 15 residues. The CDR3 region has the DNA TGTGCCAGCATAGGGGGCGCGAATTCGAACACTGAAGCTTTCTTT. Its translation: CASIGGANSNTEAFF.

The DNA for the CDR3 is TGTGCCAGCAGTGAACAGGGGGCAGGGGCCTTCCAGCCCCAGCATTTT. This sequence encodes CASSEQGAGAFQPQHF. The chain links TRBV2 to TRBJ1-5, with 8 bases that match TRBD1. With V trimmed by 2 bases and J by 7 bases, 10 bases remained unmatched. CDR1 and CDR2 from the germline V gene are SNHLY and FYNNEI. This CDR3 has 16 amino acids.

V and J are TRBV5-4 and TRBJ2-7; D not resolved. V was clipped by 4 bases and J by 6 bases, with 11 bases between them. This CDR3 has 12 residues. The germline V gene has CDR1 SGHNT and CDR2 YYREEE (reference sequence). The CDR3 loop is CASSPDRSEQYF. The CDR3 coding sequence is TGTGCCAGCAGCCCCGATCGGAGCGAGCAGTACTTC. The whole variable domain, remainder taken from reference TRBV5-4 and TRBJ2-7, is ETGVTQSPTHLIKTRGQQVTLRCSSQSGHNTVSWYQQALGQGPQFIFQYYREEENGRGNFPPRFSGLQFPNYSSELNVNALELDDSALYLCASSPDRSEQYFGPGTRLTVT.

The J gene is TRBJ2-7, the V gene TRBV6-5; 7 nucleotides line up with TRBD1. The germline V gene encodes CDR1 MNHEY and CDR2 SVGAGI. Losses at the gene ends were 6 bases for V and 4 bases for J; bases not matched to a gene: 12. This CDR3 comprises 15 residues. The CDR3 bases are TGTGCCAGCAGCCTAAAGAGACAGGGTCCGTACGAGCAGTACTTC. Protein: CASSLKRQGPYEQYF.

The genes are TRBV19 and TRBJ1-3; D is possibly TRBD1 (5 bases). The CDR3 loop spans 16 amino acids. Trimming cost V 3 bases and J 2 bases, with 14 bases left between them. Germline V lookup: CDR1 LNHDA, CDR2 SQIVND (reference sequence). CDR3 bases: TGTGCCAGTAGTATTCGCGGGACGAGCACTGGAAACACCATATATTTT. This sequence encodes CASSIRGTSTGNTIYF. The complete variable domain, with remaining parts taken from reference TRBV19 and TRBJ1-3, reads DGGITQSPKYLFRKEGQNVTLSCEQNLNHDAMYWYRQDPGQGLRLIYYSQIVNDFQKGDIAEGYSVSREKKESFPLTVTSAQKNPTAFYLCASSIRGTSTGNTIYFGEGSWLTVV.

This chain joins TRBV5-1 and TRBJ1-1, with a tentative D call TRBD1 (6 bases). Germline CDR1 and CDR2: SGHRS and YFSETQ. The CDR3 runs 15 residues. V was cut by 0 bases and J by 4 bases, with 13 bases left in between. CDR3 residues: CASSLAGGGVTEAFF. The CDR3 region has the DNA TGCGCCAGCAGCTTGGCTGGTGGGGGCGTCACTGAAGCTTTCTTT.

This clone was observed a handful of times. The rearrangement uses TRBV27 and TRBJ2-3; the match to TRBD2 covers 11 bases. V trimming: 9 bases; J trimming: 0 bases; junction bases outside the gene matches: 5. CDR3 length: 15 residues. The germline V gene has CDR1 MNHEY and CDR2 SMNVEV (reference sequence). The CDR3 protein is CARTSGEASTDTQYF. CDR3 nucleotides: TGTGCCAGGACTAGCGGGGAAGCTAGCACAGATACGCAGTATTTT.

The chain joins TRBV5-4 to TRBJ2-7; D is uncertain. This CDR3 has 14 amino acids. The V gene lost 1 base and the J gene lost 5 bases, with 13 bases spanning the gap. Germline V gives CDR1 SGHNT, CDR2 YYREEE (reference sequence). The CDR3 nucleotides are TGTGCCAGCAGCTTGAAGGCAGCGAACGACGAGCAGTACTTC. Its protein is CASSLKAANDEQYF.

This chain links TRBV12-2 with TRBJ2-3; the D call of TRBD1 is as the table states it, not checked on the DNA. TRBV12-2 counts as a pseudogene. The CDR3 contains 16 residues. The CDR3 nucleotides are TGTGCAAGGGACCCCCCGGACACATCTAGCACAGATACGCAGTATTTT. Amino acid sequence: CARDPPDTSSTDTQYF.

The chain has TRBV10-1 and TRBJ2-7; 7 bases match TRBD2. The CDR3 runs 13 residues. V was clipped by 6 bases and J by 6 bases; unmatched bases: 8. The germline gives CDR1 WNHNN, CDR2 SYGVQD (reference sequence). CDR3 coding DNA: TGCGCCAGCAGCCCACAACCGGGAGGCGAGCAGTACTTC. This translates into CASSPQPGGEQYF.

This clone occurred once. The chain recombines TRBV19 with TRBJ2-4, with TRBD1 as a possible D gene (6 bases). Trimming stripped 2 bases from V and 1 base from J, with 12 bases between. Per germline, CDR1 LNHDA and CDR2 SQIVND (reference sequence). This CDR3 has 16 amino acids. CDR3 nucleotides: TGTGCCAGTAGTATATCTGGAACAGGGGCCAAAAACATTCAGTACTTC. This translates into CASSISGTGAKNIQYF.